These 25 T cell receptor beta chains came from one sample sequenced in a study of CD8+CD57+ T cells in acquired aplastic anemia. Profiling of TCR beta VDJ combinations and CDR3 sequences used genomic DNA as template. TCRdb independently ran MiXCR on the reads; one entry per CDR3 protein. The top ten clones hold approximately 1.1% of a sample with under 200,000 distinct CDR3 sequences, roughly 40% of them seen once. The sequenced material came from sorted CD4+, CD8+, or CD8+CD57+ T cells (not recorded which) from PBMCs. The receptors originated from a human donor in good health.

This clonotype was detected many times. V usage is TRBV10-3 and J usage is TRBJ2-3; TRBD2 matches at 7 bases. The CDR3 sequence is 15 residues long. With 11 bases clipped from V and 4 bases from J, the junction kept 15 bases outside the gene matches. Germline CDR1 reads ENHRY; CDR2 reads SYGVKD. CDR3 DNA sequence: TGTGCCTCCACCCCCGGCGCGGGAGCCCCAGATACGCAGTATTTT. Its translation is CASTPGAGAPDTQYF.

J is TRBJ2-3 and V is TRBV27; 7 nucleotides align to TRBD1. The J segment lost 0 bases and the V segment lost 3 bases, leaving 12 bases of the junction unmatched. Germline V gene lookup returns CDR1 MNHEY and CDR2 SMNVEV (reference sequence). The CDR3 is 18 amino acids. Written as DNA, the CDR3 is TGTGCCAGCAGTTTTACGCCCGTAAGGACAGGCAGCACAGATACGCAGTATTTT. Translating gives CASSFTPVRTGSTDTQYF.

CDR3 loop: CASSAVSNGYTF. Written as DNA, the CDR3 is TGTGCCAGCAGCGCGGTCTCCAATGGCTACACCTTC. The genes are TRBV9 and TRBJ1-2; no reliable D call. V lost 3 bases, J lost 6 bases, and 9 bases lay in between. This CDR3 contains 12 residues. Per germline, CDR1 SGDLS and CDR2 YYNGEE. The whole variable domain, remainder taken from reference TRBV9 and TRBJ1-2, is DSGVTQTPKHLITATGQRVTLRCSPRSGDLSVYWYQQSLDQGLQFLIQYYNGEERAKGNILERFSAQQFPDLHSELNLSSLELGDSALYFCASSAVSNGYTFGSGTRLTVV.

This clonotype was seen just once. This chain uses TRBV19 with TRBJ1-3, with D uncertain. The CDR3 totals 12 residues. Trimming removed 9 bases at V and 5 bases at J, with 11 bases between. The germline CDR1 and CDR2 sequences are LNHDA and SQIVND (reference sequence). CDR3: CASQGYRNTIYF. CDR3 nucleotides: TGTGCCAGCCAAGGGTATCGAAACACCATATATTTT.

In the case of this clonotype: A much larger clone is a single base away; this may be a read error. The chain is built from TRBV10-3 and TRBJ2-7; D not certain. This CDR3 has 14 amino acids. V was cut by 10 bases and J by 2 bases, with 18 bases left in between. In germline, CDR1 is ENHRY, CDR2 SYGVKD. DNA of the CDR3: TGTGCCACCGGAGAACCGGGCGGACCCTACGAGCAGTACTTC. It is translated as CATGEPGGPYEQYF.

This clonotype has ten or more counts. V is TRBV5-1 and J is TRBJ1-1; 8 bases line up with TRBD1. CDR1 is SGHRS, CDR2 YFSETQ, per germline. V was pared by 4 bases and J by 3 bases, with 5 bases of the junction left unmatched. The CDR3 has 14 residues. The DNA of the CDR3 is TGCGCCAGCAGCCCCGACAGGGGTCACACTGAAGCTTTCTTT. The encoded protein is CASSPDRGHTEAFF.

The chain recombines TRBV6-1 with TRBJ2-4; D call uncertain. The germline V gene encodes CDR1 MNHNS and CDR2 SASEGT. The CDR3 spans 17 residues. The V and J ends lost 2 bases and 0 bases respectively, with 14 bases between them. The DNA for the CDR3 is TGTGCCAGCAGTGAAATTGTGGCGGCCCCAGCCAAAAACATTCAGTACTTC. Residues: CASSEIVAAPAKNIQYF.

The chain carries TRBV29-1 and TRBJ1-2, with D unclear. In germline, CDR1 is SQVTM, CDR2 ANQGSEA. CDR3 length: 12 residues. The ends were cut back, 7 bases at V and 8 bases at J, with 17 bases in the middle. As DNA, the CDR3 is TGCAGCGCAAATATCCCATATGGAGGCTACACCTTC. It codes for CSANIPYGGYTF. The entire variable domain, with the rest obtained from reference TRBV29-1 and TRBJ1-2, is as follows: SAVISQKPSRDICQRGTSLTIQCQVDSQVTMMFWYRQQPGQSLTLIATANQGSEATYESGFVIDKFPISRPNLTFSTLTVSNMSPEDSSIYLCSANIPYGGYTFGSGTRLTVV.

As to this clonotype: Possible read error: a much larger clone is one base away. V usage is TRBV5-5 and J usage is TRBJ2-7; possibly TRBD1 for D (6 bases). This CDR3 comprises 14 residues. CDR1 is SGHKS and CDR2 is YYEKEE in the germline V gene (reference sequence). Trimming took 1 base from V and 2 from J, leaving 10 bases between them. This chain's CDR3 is CASSLRQAPYEQYF. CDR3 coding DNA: TGTGCCAGCAGCTTGCGACAGGCCCCCTACGAGCAGTACTTC.

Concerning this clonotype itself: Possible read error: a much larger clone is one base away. CDR3 protein: CASSQGRSNEQFF. DNA for the CDR3: TGTGCCAGCAGCCAGGGGCGGAGCAATGAGCAGTTCTTC. The chain joins TRBV14 to TRBJ2-1; D possibly corresponds to TRBD1 (5 bases). There are 13 residues in the CDR3. Trimming shortened V by 3 bases and J by 6 bases, and 9 bases separated the two germline ends. Germline V gene data show CDR1 as SGHDN and CDR2 as FVKESK.

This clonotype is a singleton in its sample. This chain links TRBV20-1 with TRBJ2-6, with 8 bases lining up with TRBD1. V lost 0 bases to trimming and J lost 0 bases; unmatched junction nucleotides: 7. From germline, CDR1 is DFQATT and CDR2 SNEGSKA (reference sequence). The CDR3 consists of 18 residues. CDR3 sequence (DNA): TGCAGTGCTAGAGATATGGGACAGGTGCTCTCTGGGGCCAACGTCCTGACTTTC. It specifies CSARDMGQVLSGANVLTF.

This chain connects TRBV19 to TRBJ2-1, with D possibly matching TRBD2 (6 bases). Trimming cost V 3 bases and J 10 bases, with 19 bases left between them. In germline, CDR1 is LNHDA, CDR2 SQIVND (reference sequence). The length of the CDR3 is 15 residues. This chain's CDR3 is CASSILRDFEVEQFF. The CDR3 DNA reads TGTGCCAGTAGTATCTTAAGGGACTTCGAAGTGGAGCAGTTCTTC. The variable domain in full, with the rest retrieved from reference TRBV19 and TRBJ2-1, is DGGITQSPKYLFRKEGQNVTLSCEQNLNHDAMYWYRQDPGQGLRLIYYSQIVNDFQKGDIAEGYSVSREKKESFPLTVTSAQKNPTAFYLCASSILRDFEVEQFFGPGTRLTVL.

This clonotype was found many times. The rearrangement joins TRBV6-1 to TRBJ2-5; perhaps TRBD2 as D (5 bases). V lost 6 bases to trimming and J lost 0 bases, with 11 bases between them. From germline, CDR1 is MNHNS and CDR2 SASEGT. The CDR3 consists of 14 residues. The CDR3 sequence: CASRSRVYQETQYF. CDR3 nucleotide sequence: TGTGCCAGCAGGTCGCGGGTGTACCAAGAGACCCAGTACTTC.

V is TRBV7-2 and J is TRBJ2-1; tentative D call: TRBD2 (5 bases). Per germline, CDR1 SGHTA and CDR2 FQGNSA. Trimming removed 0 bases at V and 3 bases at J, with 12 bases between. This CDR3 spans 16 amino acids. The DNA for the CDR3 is TGTGCCAGCAGCTTAGCGAACCAGCGGTACTACAATGAGCAGTTCTTC. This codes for CASSLANQRYYNEQFF. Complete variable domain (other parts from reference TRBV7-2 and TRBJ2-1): GAGVSQSPSNKVTEKGKDVELRCDPISGHTALYWYRQSLGQGLEFLIYFQGNSAPDKSGLPSDRFSAERTGGSVSTLTIQRTQQEDSAVYLCASSLANQRYYNEQFFGPGTRLTVL.

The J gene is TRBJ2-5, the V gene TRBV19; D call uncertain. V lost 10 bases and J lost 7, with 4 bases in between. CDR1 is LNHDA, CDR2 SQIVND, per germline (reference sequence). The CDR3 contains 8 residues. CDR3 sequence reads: CATATQYF. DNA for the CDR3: TGTGCCACCGCGACCCAGTACTTC. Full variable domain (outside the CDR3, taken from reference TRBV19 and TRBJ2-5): DGGITQSPKYLFRKEGQNVTLSCEQNLNHDAMYWYRQDPGQGLRLIYYSQIVNDFQKGDIAEGYSVSREKKESFPLTVTSAQKNPTAFYLCATATQYFGPGTRLLVL.

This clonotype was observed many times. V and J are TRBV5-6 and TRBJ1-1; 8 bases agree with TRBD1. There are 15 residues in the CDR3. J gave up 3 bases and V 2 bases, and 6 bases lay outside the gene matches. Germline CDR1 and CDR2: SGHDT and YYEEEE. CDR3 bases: TGTGCCAGCAGCTTTGGGGACAGGCGGGACACTGAAGCTTTCTTT. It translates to CASSFGDRRDTEAFF.

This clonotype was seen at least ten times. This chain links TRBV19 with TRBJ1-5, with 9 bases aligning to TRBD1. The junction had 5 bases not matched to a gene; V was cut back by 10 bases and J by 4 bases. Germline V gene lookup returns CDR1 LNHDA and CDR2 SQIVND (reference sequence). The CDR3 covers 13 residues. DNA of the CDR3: TGTGCCACCGGGACAGGGACAAATCAGCCCCAGCATTTT. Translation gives CATGTGTNQPQHF.

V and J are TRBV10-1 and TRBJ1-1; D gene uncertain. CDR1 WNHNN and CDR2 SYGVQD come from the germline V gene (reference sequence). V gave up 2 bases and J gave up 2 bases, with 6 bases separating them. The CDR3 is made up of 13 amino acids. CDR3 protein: CASSERANTEAFF. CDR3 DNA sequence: TGCGCCAGCAGTGAGCGTGCAAACACTGAAGCTTTCTTT.

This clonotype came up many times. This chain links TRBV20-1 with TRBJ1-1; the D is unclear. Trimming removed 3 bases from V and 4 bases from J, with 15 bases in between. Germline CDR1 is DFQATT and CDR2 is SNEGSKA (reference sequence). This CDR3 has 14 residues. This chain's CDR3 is CSARLSMSSTEAFF. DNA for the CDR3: TGCAGTGCTAGGTTAAGCATGTCATCCACTGAAGCTTTCTTT.

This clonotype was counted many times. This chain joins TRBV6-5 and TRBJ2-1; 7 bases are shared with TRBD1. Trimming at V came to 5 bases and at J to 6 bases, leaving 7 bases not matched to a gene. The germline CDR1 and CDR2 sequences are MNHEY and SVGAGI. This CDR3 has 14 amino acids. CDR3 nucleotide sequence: TGTGCCAGCAGTGACAGGGCGAAAGGCAATGAGCAGTTCTTC. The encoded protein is CASSDRAKGNEQFF.

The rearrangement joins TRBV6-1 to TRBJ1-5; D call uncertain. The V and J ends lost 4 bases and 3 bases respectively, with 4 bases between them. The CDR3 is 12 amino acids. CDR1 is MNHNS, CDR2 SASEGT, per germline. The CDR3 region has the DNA TGTGCCAGCAGTGGTAACAATCAGCCCCAGCATTTT. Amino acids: CASSGNNQPQHF.

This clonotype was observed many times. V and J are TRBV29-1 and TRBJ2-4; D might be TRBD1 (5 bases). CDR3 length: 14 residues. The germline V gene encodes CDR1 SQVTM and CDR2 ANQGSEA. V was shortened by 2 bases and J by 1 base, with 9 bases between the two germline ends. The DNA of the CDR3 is TGCAGCGTTGAACAGGGTTACGCCAAAAACATTCAGTACTTC. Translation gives CSVEQGYAKNIQYF.

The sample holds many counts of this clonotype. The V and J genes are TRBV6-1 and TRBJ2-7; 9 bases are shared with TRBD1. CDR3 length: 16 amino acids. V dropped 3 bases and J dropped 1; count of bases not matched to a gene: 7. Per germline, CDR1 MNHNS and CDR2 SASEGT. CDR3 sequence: CASSERRTGDSYEQYF. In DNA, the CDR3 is TGTGCCAGCAGTGAGCGAAGGACAGGGGATTCCTACGAGCAGTACTTC.

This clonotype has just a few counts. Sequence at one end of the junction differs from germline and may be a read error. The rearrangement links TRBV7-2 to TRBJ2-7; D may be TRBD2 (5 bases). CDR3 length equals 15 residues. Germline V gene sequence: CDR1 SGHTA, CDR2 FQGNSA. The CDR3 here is CASSPPGRKSSEQYF. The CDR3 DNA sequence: TGTGCCAGCAGCCCTCCGGGAAGGAAGTCCTCCGAGCAGTACTTC.

DNA for the CDR3: TGTGCCACCAGTGGGGGGTACGGCTACACCTTC. Its protein product is CATSGGYGYTF. The rearrangement uses TRBV24-1 and TRBJ1-2, with D possibly being TRBD1 (5 bases). The germline CDR1 and CDR2 sequences are KGHDR and SFDVKD. The CDR3 sequence is 11 residues long. V gave up 5 bases and J gave up 8 bases, with 8 bases separating them.